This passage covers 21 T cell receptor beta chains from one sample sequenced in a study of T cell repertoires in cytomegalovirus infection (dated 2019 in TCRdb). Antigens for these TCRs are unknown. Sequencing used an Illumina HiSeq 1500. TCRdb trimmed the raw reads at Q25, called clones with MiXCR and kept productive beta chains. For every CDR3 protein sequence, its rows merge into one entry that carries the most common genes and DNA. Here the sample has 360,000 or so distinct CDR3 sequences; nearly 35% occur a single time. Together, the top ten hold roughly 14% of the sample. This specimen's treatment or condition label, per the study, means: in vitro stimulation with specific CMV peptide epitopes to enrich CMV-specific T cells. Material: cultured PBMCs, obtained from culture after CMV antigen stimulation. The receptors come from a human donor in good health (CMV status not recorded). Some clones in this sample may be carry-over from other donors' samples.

CDR3 residues: CASSMGTLNPGELFF. The CDR3 nucleotides read TGTGCCAGTAGTATGGGGACATTGAATCCCGGGGAGCTGTTTTTT. This rearrangement joins TRBV19 to TRBJ2-2, with D possibly matching TRBD1 (6 bases). This CDR3 contains 15 residues. The V end was cut by 3 bases, the J end by 6 bases, with 14 bases between. CDR1 is LNHDA, CDR2 SQIVND, per germline (reference sequence).

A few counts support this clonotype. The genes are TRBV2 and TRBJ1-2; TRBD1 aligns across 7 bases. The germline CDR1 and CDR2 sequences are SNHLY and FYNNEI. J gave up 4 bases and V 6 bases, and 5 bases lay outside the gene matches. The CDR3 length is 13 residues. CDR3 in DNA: TGTGCCAGCAGCGTGGGACAGCTCTATGGCTACACCTTC. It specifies CASSVGQLYGYTF.

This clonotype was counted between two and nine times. The CDR3 here is CASSTIPGQRNQPQHF. The CDR3 DNA sequence: TGTGCCAGTAGTACCATCCCGGGACAGAGGAATCAGCCCCAGCATTTT. The V call is TRBV19, the J call TRBJ1-5, with 7 bases fitting TRBD1. Trimming took 4 bases from V and 4 from J; bases not matched to a gene: 10. CDR1 is LNHDA and CDR2 is SQIVND in the germline V gene (reference sequence). This CDR3 contains 16 residues.

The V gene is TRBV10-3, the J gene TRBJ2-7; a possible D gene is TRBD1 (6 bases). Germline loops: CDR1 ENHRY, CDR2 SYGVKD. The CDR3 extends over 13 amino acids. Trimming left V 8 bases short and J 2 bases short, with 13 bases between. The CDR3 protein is CAIQGQGPYEQYF. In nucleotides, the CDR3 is TGTGCCATCCAGGGGCAGGGTCCCTACGAGCAGTACTTC.

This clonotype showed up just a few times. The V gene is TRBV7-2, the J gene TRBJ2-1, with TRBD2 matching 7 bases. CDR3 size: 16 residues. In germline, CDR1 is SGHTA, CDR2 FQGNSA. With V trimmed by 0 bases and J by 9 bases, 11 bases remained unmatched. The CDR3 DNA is TGTGCCAGCAGCTTAGCGATCTGGGAGGGCCTCGGTGAGCAGTTCTTC. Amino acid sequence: CASSLAIWEGLGEQFF.

The CDR3 sequence is CASSYELAGNYEQFF. CDR3 nucleotides: TGTGCCAGCAGTTACGAACTAGCGGGCAATTATGAGCAGTTCTTC. The J gene is TRBJ2-1, the V gene TRBV6-5; 9 positions agree with TRBD2. The CDR3 length is 15 residues. Germline CDR1 reads MNHEY; CDR2 reads SVGAGI. V gave up 2 bases and J gave up 8 bases; unmatched junction bases: 7.

The CDR3 reads CAWTDRGSPLHF. CDR3 in DNA: TGTGCCTGGACAGACCGGGGTTCACCCCTCCACTTT. The rearrangement joins TRBV30 to TRBJ1-6; D is undetermined. Germline V gives CDR1 GTSNPN, CDR2 SVGIG (reference sequence). V was trimmed by 4 bases and J by 9 bases, leaving 10 bases between them. CDR3 length: 12 residues.

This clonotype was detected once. CDR3 coding DNA: TGTGCCAGCAGTTTTTTTCAATTGAACACTGAAGCTTTCTTT. It yields the protein CASSFFQLNTEAFF. This chain uses TRBV27 with TRBJ1-1; D gene unclear. The germline gives CDR1 MNHEY, CDR2 SMNVEV (reference sequence). This CDR3 has 14 residues. The V end lost 3 bases, the J end lost 0 bases, and 8 bases lay between the germline ends.

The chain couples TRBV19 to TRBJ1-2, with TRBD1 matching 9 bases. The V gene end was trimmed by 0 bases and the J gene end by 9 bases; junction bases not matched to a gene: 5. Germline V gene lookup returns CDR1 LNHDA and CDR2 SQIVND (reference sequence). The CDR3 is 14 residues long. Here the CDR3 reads CASSIEQGASRYTF. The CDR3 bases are TGTGCCAGTAGTATAGAACAGGGGGCATCGCGCTACACCTTC.

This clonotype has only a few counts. The CDR3 bases are TGTGCCAGCAGCTTAGTAATAAGGCTTGGCTACACCTTC. Protein sequence: CASSLVIRLGYTF. This sequence joins TRBV7-8 and TRBJ1-2; D not resolved. Per germline, CDR1 SGHVS and CDR2 FQNEAQ. Trimming shortened V by 1 base and J by 7 bases, and 10 bases separated the two germline ends. This CDR3 spans 13 amino acids.

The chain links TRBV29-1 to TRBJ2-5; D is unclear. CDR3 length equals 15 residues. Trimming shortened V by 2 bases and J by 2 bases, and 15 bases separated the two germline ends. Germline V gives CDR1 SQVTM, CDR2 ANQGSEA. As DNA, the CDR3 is TGCAGCGTTGAATTCGGGTGGGAACAACAAGAGACCCAGTACTTC. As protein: CSVEFGWEQQETQYF.

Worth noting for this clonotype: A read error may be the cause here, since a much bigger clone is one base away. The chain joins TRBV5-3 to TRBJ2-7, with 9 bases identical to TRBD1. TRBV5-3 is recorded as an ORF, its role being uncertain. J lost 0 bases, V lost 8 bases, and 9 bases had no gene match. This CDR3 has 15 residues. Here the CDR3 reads CASSLPDRGSYEQYF. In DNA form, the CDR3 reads TGTGCCAGCAGCCTACCGGACAGGGGCTCCTACGAGCAGTACTTC.

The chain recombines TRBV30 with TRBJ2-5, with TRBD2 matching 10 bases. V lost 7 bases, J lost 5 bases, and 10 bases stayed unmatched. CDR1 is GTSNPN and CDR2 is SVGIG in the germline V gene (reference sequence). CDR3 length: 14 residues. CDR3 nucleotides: TGTGCCTCCAACAAGCTAGCGGGAGTCGAGACCCAGTACTTC. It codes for CASNKLAGVETQYF.

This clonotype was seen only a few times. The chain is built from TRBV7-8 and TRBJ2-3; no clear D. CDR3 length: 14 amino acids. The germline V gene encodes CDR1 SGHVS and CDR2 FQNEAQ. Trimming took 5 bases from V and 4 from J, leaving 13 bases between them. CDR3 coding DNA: TGTGCCAGCAGCCCTCGCCGGACGGCAGATACGCAGTATTTT. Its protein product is CASSPRRTADTQYF. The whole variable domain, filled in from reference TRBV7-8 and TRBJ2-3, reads GAGVSQSPRYKVAKRGQDVALRCDPISGHVSLFWYQQALGQGPEFLTYFQNEAQLDKSGLPSDRFFAERPEGSVSTLKIQRTQQEDSAVYLCASSPRRTADTQYFGPGTRLTVL.

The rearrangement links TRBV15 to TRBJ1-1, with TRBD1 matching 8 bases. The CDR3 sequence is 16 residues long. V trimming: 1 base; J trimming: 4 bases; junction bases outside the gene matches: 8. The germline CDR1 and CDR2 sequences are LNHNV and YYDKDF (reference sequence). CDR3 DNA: TGTGCCACCAGCAGAGGCCTCGGACAGGGCGGCACTGAAGCTTTCTTT. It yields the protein CATSRGLGQGGTEAFF.

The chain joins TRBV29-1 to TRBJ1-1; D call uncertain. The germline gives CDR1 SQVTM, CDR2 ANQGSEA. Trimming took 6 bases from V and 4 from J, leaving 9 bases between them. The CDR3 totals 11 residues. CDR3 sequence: CSVPFSTEAFF. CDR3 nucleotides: TGCAGCGTCCCATTTAGCACTGAAGCTTTCTTT.

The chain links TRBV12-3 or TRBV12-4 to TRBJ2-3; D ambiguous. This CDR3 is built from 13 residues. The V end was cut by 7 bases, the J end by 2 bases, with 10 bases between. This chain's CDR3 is CASTTYYTDTQYF. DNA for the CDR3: TGTGCCAGCACCACTTACTACACAGATACGCAGTATTTT.

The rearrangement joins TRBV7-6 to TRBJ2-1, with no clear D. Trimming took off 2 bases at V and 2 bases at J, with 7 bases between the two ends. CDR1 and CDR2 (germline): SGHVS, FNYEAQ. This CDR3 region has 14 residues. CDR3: CASSLNLAYNEQFF. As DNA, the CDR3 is TGTGCCAGCAGCTTAAATTTAGCCTACAATGAGCAGTTCTTC.

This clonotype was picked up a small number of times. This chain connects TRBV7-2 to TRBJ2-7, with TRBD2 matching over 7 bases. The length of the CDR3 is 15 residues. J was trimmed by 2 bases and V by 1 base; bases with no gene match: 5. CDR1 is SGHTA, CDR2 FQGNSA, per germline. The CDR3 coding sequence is TGTGCCAGCAGCTTAGTAGGCGGGGGAGCCTACGAGCAGTACTTC. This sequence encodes CASSLVGGGAYEQYF. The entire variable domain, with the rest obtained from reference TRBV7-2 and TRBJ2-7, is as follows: GAGVSQSPSNKVTEKGKDVELRCDPISGHTALYWYRQSLGQGLEFLIYFQGNSAPDKSGLPSDRFSAERTGGSVSTLTIQRTQQEDSAVYLCASSLVGGGAYEQYFGPGTRLTVT.

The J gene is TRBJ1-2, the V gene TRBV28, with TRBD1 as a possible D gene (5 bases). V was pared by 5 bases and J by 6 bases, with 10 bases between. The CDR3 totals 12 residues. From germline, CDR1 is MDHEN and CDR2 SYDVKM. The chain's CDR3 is CASSEGFNGYTF. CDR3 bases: TGTGCCAGCAGTGAGGGGTTCAATGGCTACACCTTC.

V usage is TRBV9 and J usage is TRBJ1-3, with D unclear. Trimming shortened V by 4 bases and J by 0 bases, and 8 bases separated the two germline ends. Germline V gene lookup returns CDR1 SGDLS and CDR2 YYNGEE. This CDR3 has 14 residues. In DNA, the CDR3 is TGTGCCAGCAGCTCCGCCGACTCTGGAAACACCATATATTTT. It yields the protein CASSSADSGNTIYF.